This record concerns one T cell receptor (beta chain) sequence. The CDR3 spans 17 residues. V lost 4 bases and J 1 base, leaving 17 bases between the germline ends. Germline V gene lookup returns CDR1 LGHNA and CDR2 YNFKEQ. In the study's own analysis: Amplification of reference gene primers provided the estimated nucleated cell counts. Sequencing was performed with immunoSEQ multiplex PCR; in TCRdb, only in-frame clones are kept and a portion is missing. V, J and clone size are taken as reported in that table, and D and trimming were inferred from the DNA itself. The data contain 200,000 to 250,000 clones, about 80% of them singletons. The data originate from a study of blood T cell repertoires in COVID-19. For the study at large: T cells, B-cell-depleted T cells, or PBMCs supplied cDNA or gDNA.

V is TRBV4-2 and J is TRBJ2-1, with D possibly matching TRBD2 (6 bases). Sequenced input: PBMCs or T cells enriched from blood (not recorded which). The sequence was collected from a woman in her thirties or forties with acute COVID-19. In nucleotides, the CDR3 is TGTGCCAGCAGCCCAGTCGGGGATGCGGGGTCCTACAATGAGCAGTTCTTC. It specifies CASSPVGDAGSYNEQFF.